Below, 15 T cell receptor beta chains from the same sample are listed, as sequenced in a study of cytomegalovirus exposure and HLA in healthy donors. The PCR had 60 Vbeta and 13 Jbeta primers. Profiled with immunoSEQ multiplex PCR; TCRdb holds only in-frame clones, not every one. The table shows over 65,000 clones, with roughly four fifths occurring only once. Input material: PBMCs. These receptors were taken from a young woman in good health and CMV-seropositive.

The chain recombines TRBV19 with TRBJ1-1; possibly TRBD1 for D (6 bases). Germline V gene lookup returns CDR1 LNHDA and CDR2 SQIVND (reference sequence). The CDR3 loop spans 13 amino acids. Trimming took off 10 bases at V and 10 bases at J, with 22 bases between the two ends. CDR3 in DNA: TGTGCCACCAGCCGGGATTCCAGAGGGGGAGCTTTCTTT. Residues: CATSRDSRGGAFF.

The table lists this clone with a few counts. Here the CDR3 reads CASSEAWQGQPQHF. Here the CDR3 DNA reads TGTGCCAGCAGTGAAGCTTGGCAGGGTCAGCCCCAGCATTTT. The chain recombines TRBV6-1 with TRBJ1-5, with D perhaps matching TRBD1 (5 bases). CDR1 and CDR2 (germline): MNHNS, SASEGT. The CDR3 sequence is 14 residues long. Trimming cost V 0 bases and J 6 bases, with 9 bases left between them.

The chain recombines TRBV9 with TRBJ2-5; TRBD2 matches at 8 bases. The CDR3 is made up of 15 amino acids. Losses at the gene ends were 0 bases for V and 5 bases for J; bases not matched to a gene: 6. The germline CDR1 and CDR2 sequences are SGDLS and YYNGEE. For the CDR3, the DNA is TGTGCCAGCAGCGTAGCGGGGGGGCCGTGGGAGACCCAGTACTTC. Translation: CASSVAGGPWETQYF.

The CDR3, as DNA: TGTGCCAGCAGTTATGACAGGGTCGATGGCTACACCTTC. It translates to CASSYDRVDGYTF. The V call is TRBV2, the J call TRBJ1-2; 7 nucleotides align to TRBD1. The V and J ends lost 5 bases and 6 bases, in that order; junction bases with no gene match: 6. The germline V gene encodes CDR1 SNHLY and CDR2 FYNNEI. There are 13 residues in the CDR3.

This chain joins TRBV6-1 and TRBJ1-1; D is unresolved. This CDR3 contains 13 residues. Trimming pared 4 bases from V and 6 bases from J, leaving 12 bases between. The germline CDR1 and CDR2 sequences are MNHNS and SASEGT. CDR3 protein: CASSVRTPPEAFF. The DNA for the CDR3 is TGTGCCAGCAGTGTTCGAACACCCCCTGAAGCTTTCTTT.

The chain employs TRBV9 and TRBJ2-5, with TRBD1 identical over 8 bases. This CDR3 contains 13 residues. The trim removed 4 bases at V and 4 bases at J, leaving 3 bases unmatched. Looked up from germline, CDR1 is SGDLS and CDR2 is YYNGEE. The CDR3 nucleotides are TGTGCCAGCAGCCTAGACAGGGGAGAGACCCAGTACTTC. This translates into CASSLDRGETQYF.

The chain is built from TRBV6-5 and TRBJ2-5, with a tentative D call TRBD2 (6 bases). CDR3 length: 15 amino acids. Germline CDR1 and CDR2: MNHEY and SVGAGI. V was shortened by 3 bases and J by 5 bases, with 16 bases between the two germline ends. CDR3 protein: CASSYSGVGWETQYF. CDR3 nucleotides: TGTGCCAGCAGTTATTCGGGAGTAGGATGGGAGACCCAGTACTTC.

This sequence joins TRBV5-4 and TRBJ2-7, with 7 bases lining up with TRBD1. This CDR3 region has 13 residues. V was clipped by 4 bases and J by 2 bases; unmatched bases: 3. Germline CDR1 is SGHNT and CDR2 is YYREEE (reference sequence). CDR3 loop: CASSRDRTYEQYF. CDR3 bases: TGTGCCAGCAGCCGGGACAGAACCTACGAGCAGTACTTC. The entire variable domain, with the rest obtained from reference TRBV5-4 and TRBJ2-7, is as follows: ETGVTQSPTHLIKTRGQQVTLRCSSQSGHNTVSWYQQALGQGPQFIFQYYREEENGRGNFPPRFSGLQFPNYSSELNVNALELDDSALYLCASSRDRTYEQYFGPGTRLTVT.

V is TRBV10-3 and J is TRBJ2-2, with 11 bases lining up with TRBD2. Trimming cost V 9 bases and J 2 bases; bases outside gene matches: 20. This CDR3 has 20 amino acids. From germline, CDR1 is ENHRY and CDR2 SYGVKD. The CDR3 here is CAIRAFRGPSGRRNTGELFF. The CDR3 DNA sequence: TGTGCCATTCGGGCGTTCCGAGGGCCTAGCGGGAGGAGAAACACCGGGGAGCTGTTTTTT.

The V and J genes are TRBV28 and TRBJ2-7; 8 bases are a match to TRBD1. The ends lost 3 bases at V and 3 bases at J; junction bases unmatched: 10. The CDR3 extends over 16 amino acids. Germline assignment: CDR1 MDHEN and CDR2 SYDVKM. CDR3 sequence reads: CASSFWYRGAIYEQYF. Written as DNA, the CDR3 is TGTGCCAGCAGTTTCTGGTACAGGGGGGCCATCTACGAGCAGTACTTC.

CDR3 in DNA: TGCGCCAGCAGCCAAGATGGGGCCCAACCCTACGAGCAGTACTTC. Residues: CASSQDGAQPYEQYF. The V and J genes are TRBV4-3 and TRBJ2-7; D perhaps matches TRBD1 (5 bases). CDR3 length: 15 amino acids. V was clipped by 0 bases and J by 2 bases, with 11 bases between them. Germline V gene lookup returns CDR1 LGHNA and CDR2 YSLEER.

A few counts support this clone. V is TRBV2 and J is TRBJ2-7, with 9 bases matching TRBD1. The CDR3 runs 13 residues. Germline CDR1 and CDR2: SNHLY and FYNNEI. Germline trimming cut 7 bases from V and 5 bases from J; bases unmatched to any gene: 6. The CDR3 DNA is TGTGCCAGCACCCGGACAGGGGTCAACGAGCAGTACTTC. This translates into CASTRTGVNEQYF.

Worth noting for this clone: One junction end disagrees with the germline gene, perhaps due to a read error. V gene TRBV2 combines with J gene TRBJ2-2; D gene uncertain. The germline gives CDR1 SNHLY, CDR2 FYNNEI. This CDR3 comprises 17 residues. CDR3 sequence reads: CASSLRVQASNAGELFF. The CDR3 DNA sequence: TGTGCCAGCAGCCTCCGGGTCCAAGCGTCGAACGCCGGGGAGCTGTTTTTT.

V gene TRBV7-3 combines with J gene TRBJ1-1; D is undetermined. V lost 3 bases, J lost 4 bases, and 12 bases lay in between. The germline CDR1 and CDR2 sequences are SGHTA and FQGTGA. The CDR3 is 14 residues long. This chain's CDR3 is CASSFDGRGTEAFF. CDR3 nucleotide sequence: TGTGCCAGCAGCTTCGATGGGCGGGGCACTGAAGCTTTCTTT.

V is TRBV28 and J is TRBJ1-1, with D unclear. The CDR3 runs 12 residues. The ends were cut back, 7 bases at V and 5 bases at J, with 11 bases in the middle. Germline lookup yields CDR1 MDHEN and CDR2 SYDVKM. The CDR3 region is CASTLGRTEAFF. The CDR3 DNA sequence: TGTGCCAGCACCTTGGGGAGGACTGAAGCTTTCTTT.